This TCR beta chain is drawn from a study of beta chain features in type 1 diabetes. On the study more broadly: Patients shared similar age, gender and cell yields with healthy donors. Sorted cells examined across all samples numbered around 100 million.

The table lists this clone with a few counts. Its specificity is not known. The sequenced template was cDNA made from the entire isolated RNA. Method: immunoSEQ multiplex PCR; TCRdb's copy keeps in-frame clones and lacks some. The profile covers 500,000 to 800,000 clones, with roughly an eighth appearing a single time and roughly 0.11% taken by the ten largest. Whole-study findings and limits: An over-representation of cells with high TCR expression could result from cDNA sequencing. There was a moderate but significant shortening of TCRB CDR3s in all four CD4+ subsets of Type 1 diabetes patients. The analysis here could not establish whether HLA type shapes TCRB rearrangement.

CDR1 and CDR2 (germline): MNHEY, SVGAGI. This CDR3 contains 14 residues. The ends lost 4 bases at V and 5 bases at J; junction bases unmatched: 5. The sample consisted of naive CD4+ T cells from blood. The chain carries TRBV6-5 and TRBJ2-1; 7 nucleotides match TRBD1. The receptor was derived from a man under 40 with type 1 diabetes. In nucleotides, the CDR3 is TGTGCCAGCAGTTCCCAGACAGGGAACAATGAGCAGTTCTTC. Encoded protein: CASSSQTGNNEQFF.